This T cell receptor beta chain was observed in a study of cytomegalovirus exposure and HLA in healthy donors (TCRdb year 2017). Looking at the study overall: An earlier analysis of some 600 of the donors reported approximately 260 Gb of sequence data and 95 million to 120 million unique TCR beta sequences obtained from some 200 million T cells. An early release covering approximately 600 HLA-typed donors comprised approximately 300 gigabases of sequencing data and around 86 million unique TCR sequences. Among the roughly 400 genotyped donors, 81% belonged to the genetic ancestry cluster associated with self-reported Caucasian donors. The aim of the study was to test whether cataloging public T cell receptors could identify signatures of past pathogen exposure. Using immunosequencing, the study profiled T cell repertoires from fewer than 850 subjects and related those repertoires to cytomegalovirus serostatus. A separate validation cohort of roughly 130 different subjects was used in addition to the roughly 670-subject first cohort. To predict cytomegalovirus infection status, the study brought together high-throughput TCR immunosequencing, statistical association of individual TCRs with disease status, and machine learning. In a later analysis, previously published TCR beta repertoires from fewer than 750 donors were re-analyzed and high-resolution HLA genotyping was added so that TCR occurrence patterns could be studied. The later analysis used no new phenotypic data to find candidate immune exposures, relying instead on TCR beta sequences and their occurrence across donors. To decide whether each TCR beta V gene segment behaved as functional or pseudogenic, an earlier analysis of nearly 600 of the donors relied on high-throughput TCR beta sequencing. Donor age, sex, ethnicity and CMV serostatus were collected together with the repertoire data. A later genetic analysis used genome-wide SNP genotypes for about 65% of the 666 donors, treating that subset as a discovery cohort. Every discovery cohort repertoire had been produced on one sequencing platform. HLA typing covered class I and class II loci at four-digit resolution. Typing coverage varied by locus: roughly 629-630 donors for A, B, C, DRB1 and DQB1; roughly 520 for DQA1; more than 600 for DPA1; more than 450 for DPB1. A few DR-DQ haplotypes were treated as single units for association and clustering because of strong linkage in the cohort. On average, around 240,000 unique TCR beta nucleotide sequences were sequenced per donor among fewer than 500 genotyped donors of the cohort, with about 17% of those sequences being non-productive.

The library relied on the immunoSEQ multiplex PCR assay. A mixture of 60 forward primers for TCR Vbeta segments and 13 reverse primers for TCR Jbeta segments was used in the multiplex PCR. The CDR3 region of rearranged TCR beta genes was amplified from genomic DNA with a multiplex PCR assay. On the Illumina HiSeq System, the amplified TCR beta libraries were sequenced as 87-base-pair reads. Per the authors' processing: In a later analysis, 77 million or so unique TCR beta chains were counted across the 500 to 850 repertoires, and around 10 million of these chains were shared by at least two donors. To remove PCR and sequencing errors, raw reads were error-corrected and collapsed into unique sequences using a nearest-neighbor algorithm that merged closely related sequences. CDR3 sequences were aligned to IMGT reference sequences to assign V, D and J gene segments. For a sequence to be retained, a match of at least six nucleotides was required to both a V gene segment and a J gene segment. A rearrangement counted as productive if the CDR3 had no stop codons and remained in frame with V and J, and every other rearrangement counted as non-productive. Following IMGT convention, CDR3 was defined as the stretch from the second conserved V-encoded cysteine up to the conserved J-encoded phenylalanine. The earlier analysis of 587 of the donors excluded sequences that lacked an unambiguous match to a single V gene segment. In an earlier analysis of around 590 of the donors, a V segment was called functional when productive rearrangements were above 56.7%, and segregating when the standard deviation between donors exceeded 5%. A statistical classification framework was built for diagnosing cytomegalovirus status from the catalog of TCR beta chain sequences. In a later analysis, V and J genes were assigned by comparing TCR nucleotide sequences against IMGT/GENE-DB human TR gene sequences. In a later analysis, CDR3 sequences and most-parsimonious VDJ recombination scenarios were assigned using the TCRdist pipeline. In a later analysis, every TCR beta chain was defined by the combination of its CDR3 amino acid sequence and its V-gene family, and reads without a unique V-gene family were dropped. As a way to deal with suspected cross-contamination and a sequencing artifact, a later analysis dropped 500 to 700 nucleotide sequences that were highly shared and had low generation probability. For each public chain, a later analysis derived a clonal expansion index from normalized ranks of inferred template counts within each repertoire. In a later analysis, generation probabilities were computed with a VDJ recombination model fitted to out-of-frame rearrangements, and the resulting probabilities were checked against IGoR. In a later analysis, TCR-TCR, TCR-HLA and TCR-CMV co-occurrence was scored with hypergeometric tests, and a repertoire-size bias correction was applied to TCR pairs. A later analysis estimated false discovery rates by permuting HLA or CMV assignments 20 times. In a later analysis, co-occurring TCRs were grouped with DBSCAN, and TCRdist sequence similarity was added when clustering was performed within HLA-allele-positive subsets. Repertoires with fewer than 30,000 or more than 120,000 public chains, plus five repertoires with anomalous nucleotide sharing, were excluded from co-occurrence clustering. The table comes from immuneACCESS by way of TCRdb, which keeps in-frame sequences with V and J called. Part of the clones is missing from these tables; in studies checked, under half for an unresolved V gene and the rest for unknown reasons. The V and J calls and clone size were taken over from that table, and D and trimming were inferred from the DNA. The sample yields some 82,000 clones; approximately 84% were counted once. Clones ranked in the top ten supply approximately 2.4% of the sample.

CDR1 KGHSH and CDR2 LQKENI are derived from the germline V gene. V is clipped by 2 bases and J by 4 bases, and the sequence between their germline boundaries is 6 bases long. Measured from the cysteine to the phenylalanine, the CDR3 is 13 residues long. Kept here is only the CDR3 DNA, which spans 39 bases and is read in frame from base 1. Details on this clone: The antigen this receptor binds is unknown. Per-nucleotide qualities are absent, and no much larger clonotype sits a single base away. Other DNA sequences within the sample encode an identical CDR3.

What the work shows at the level of the full study, not this receptor alone: A later analysis associated 15,000 to 20,000 TCR beta sequences with specific HLA alleles at a false discovery rate of 0.05. A later analysis reported that several top co-occurrence clusters appeared linked to parvovirus B19, influenza, CMV and Epstein-Barr virus. Correlated functional status among segregating V segments might be attributable to linkage disequilibrium, but an unknown experimental factor could not be ruled out. Broadly in line with IMGT annotations, most TCR beta V segments showed up in productive rearrangements about 87% or about 30% of the time in an earlier analysis of approximately 600 of the donors. A further reported finding was that TCR beta sequences accurately predicted the HLA-A and HLA-B alleles for most subjects in the first cohort. Most CMV-associated TCR beta chains appeared to be HLA-restricted in a later analysis, and the HLA associations seemed to be driven largely by CMV exposure. Because the 87-base-pair reads could not distinguish some IMGT-functional V segments, including TRBV6-2 and TRBV6-3, those segments were excluded. A later genetic analysis reported fewer N-insertions in productive TCRs among donors in an Asian-associated ancestry cluster than the roughly 650-donor mean. When HLA alleles, especially DR and DQ, strongly co-occurred, TCR associations were difficult to assign to individual alleles. Immune exposure information for the cohort was limited to CMV serostatus. The classifier was reported to diagnose cytomegalovirus status with high specificity and sensitivity in both the original and validation cohorts. A group of highly shared sequence variants was considered likely to be a technical artifact of the sequencing pipeline. According to a later analysis, TCR association rates differed among HLA loci, with DRB1 alleles showing the most associated TCRs and HLA-C alleles showing the fewest. Only TCR beta chains were sequenced in this cohort, and the absence of alpha or paired-chain data limited detectable features. Roughly uniform sequencing depth across donors was assumed in presence/absence analyses, although this assumption may not hold. Most TCR sequences were seen in very few donors, while some public TCRs were found in many individuals. Because HLA typing was missing for some donors at each locus, association tests included only the typed subset. In a later analysis, HLA-associated TCR beta chains showed more clonal expansion and lower generation probabilities than non-associated chains that were equally common. The study listed 150 to 200 TCR beta chains as associated with cytomegalovirus. Over 15 rarely observed V segments, including chromosome 9 orphons, were excluded from the earlier analysis of a few hundred of the donors because counts were too low. An association between a missense DCLRE1C variant and V-gene and J-gene trimming of TCR beta chains was found in a later genetic analysis and replicated in an independent cohort. A few of the identified cytomegalovirus-associated TCR beta chains were confirmed in vitro to be specific for cytomegalovirus antigens. It was suggested by the authors that the approach could potentially be generalized to other disease states and immunological phenotypes.

The cohort was made up of approximately 670 healthy bone marrow donors. At the time of sampling, every cohort member was nominally healthy, though immune exposures that went unrecorded were likely present. The donor was CMV seronegative and belonged to the group of 352 seronegative cohort members. Each donor provided a peripheral blood sample, and peripheral blood mononuclear cells were used for TCR beta sequencing. The Qiagen DNeasy Blood Extraction Kit was used to extract genomic DNA from the blood cell samples. The V and J segments used are TRBV18 and TRBJ1-5; a confident D gene designation cannot be given. Material for sequencing was PBMCs. This receptor was taken from a woman in her fifties or sixties in good health and CMV-seronegative. The bases read TGTGCCAGCTCACCATCAGGTAATCAGCCCCAGCATTTT. Its protein reads: CASSPSGNQPQHF.